Listed here are 28 T cell receptor beta chains from one sample, sequenced in a study of a mutant IDH1 vaccine in newly diagnosed glioma. The time point: week 5, during vaccination. Every vaccination contained 300 ug of the mutant IDH1 20-mer peptide and was paired with topical imiquimod. Their antigens are not known. Generated by immunoSEQ multiplex PCR, the TCRdb table keeps only in-frame clones and is missing some. The sample includes 70,000 to 100,000 clones, 91% of them seen just once. The material was PBMCs, obtained from a glioma patient whose treatment included an IDH1 peptide vaccine. Source of these receptors: a woman between 45 and 60 years old with glioma.

V is TRBV6-5 and J is TRBJ1-5; D remains ambiguous. Germline V gene data show CDR1 as MNHEY and CDR2 as SVGAGI. V was shortened by 8 bases and J by 1 base, with 9 bases between the two germline ends. The CDR3 runs to 13 residues. The CDR3 DNA follows: TGTGCCAGCGGCCGGGGAAGCAATCAGCCCCAGCATTTT. The encoded protein is CASGRGSNQPQHF.

The CDR3 here is CASSLIVSAKNIQYF. CDR3 DNA sequence: TGTGCCAGCAGTTTAATAGTTTCAGCCAAAAACATTCAGTACTTC. The V call is TRBV28, the J call TRBJ2-4, with unresolved D. CDR3 length: 15 amino acids. V was trimmed by 2 bases and J by 0 bases, leaving 8 bases between them. Germline-derived CDR1 and CDR2 are MDHEN and SYDVKM.

The rearrangement uses TRBV6-1 and TRBJ1-4; D is perhaps TRBD1 (5 bases). CDR1 is MNHNS, CDR2 SASEGT, per germline. Trimming shortened V by 3 bases and J by 5 bases, and 13 bases separated the two germline ends. The CDR3 contains 15 residues. CDR3 loop: CASSDAAGGNEKLFF. Written as DNA, the CDR3 is TGTGCCAGCAGTGATGCGGCGGGGGGGAATGAAAAACTGTTTTTT.

The genes are TRBV29-1 and TRBJ2-3, with TRBD1 matching over 7 bases. CDR3 length: 13 amino acids. Germline values: CDR1 SQVTM, CDR2 ANQGSEA. V dropped 3 bases and J dropped 7; count of bases not matched to a gene: 7. CDR3: CSVDRGIPYTQYF. The CDR3 DNA reads TGCAGCGTTGACAGGGGGATTCCGTATACGCAGTATTTT.

This chain uses TRBV4-1 with TRBJ2-7, with D possibly being TRBD1 (5 bases). Deletions cut 2 bases from V and 4 bases from J, with 9 bases between. The CDR3 consists of 13 residues. From germline, CDR1 is MGHRA and CDR2 YSYEKL. The CDR3 region has the DNA TGCGCCAGCAGCCAACCAGGGTGGTACGAGCAGTACTTC. Protein sequence: CASSQPGWYEQYF.

The chain couples TRBV5-1 to TRBJ2-7, with TRBD2 as a possible D gene (5 bases). CDR3 length: 11 residues. V was clipped by 6 bases and J by 4 bases, with 8 bases between them. Looked up from germline, CDR1 is SGHRS and CDR2 is YFSETQ. The CDR3 coding sequence is TGCGCCAGCAAGGGAGAGTACGAGCAGTACTTC. Protein product: CASKGEYEQYF.

The rearrangement joins TRBV10-3 to TRBJ2-5; 14 nucleotides agree with TRBD2. Germline CDR1 is ENHRY and CDR2 is SYGVKD. CDR3 length: 15 amino acids. V was pared by 8 bases and J by 4 bases, with 6 bases of the junction left unmatched. Here the CDR3 reads CAIGTSGSGGETQYF. As DNA, the CDR3 is TGTGCCATCGGGACTAGCGGGAGTGGAGGAGAGACCCAGTACTTC.

CDR3 DNA sequence: TGTGCCAGCAGCTCCTCCCGACTAGCGGGAGGGTGGGAGCAGTACTTC. The encoded protein is CASSSSRLAGGWEQYF. The V gene is TRBV7-8, the J gene TRBJ2-7; the match to TRBD2 covers 14 bases. Germline V CDR1 and CDR2: SGHVS, FQNEAQ. This CDR3 is 16 amino acids long. Trimming cost V 4 bases and J 7 bases; bases outside gene matches: 9.

The chain joins TRBV6-5 to TRBJ1-1, with D possibly being TRBD1 (5 bases). The CDR3 consists of 15 residues. Germline CDR1 reads MNHEY; CDR2 reads SVGAGI. V shed 3 bases and J shed 7 bases, with 18 bases lying between them. The CDR3 loop reads CASSYGTEGSVEAFF. CDR3 nucleotide sequence: TGTGCCAGCAGTTATGGGACGGAGGGATCTGTTGAAGCTTTCTTT.

This CDR3 reads CASRSTGSDTQYF. CDR3 coding DNA: TGTGCCAGCAGGTCCACGGGCTCGGATACGCAGTATTTT. The V and J genes are TRBV28 and TRBJ2-3, with unresolved D. The CDR3 length is 13 residues. The V gene's germline CDR1 is MDHEN and CDR2 SYDVKM. V lost 6 bases to trimming and J lost 6 bases, with 13 bases between them. The variable domain in full, with the rest retrieved from reference TRBV28 and TRBJ2-3, is DVKVTQSSRYLVKRTGEKVFLECVQDMDHENMFWYRQDPGLGLRLIYFSYDVKMKEKGDIPEGYSVSREKKERFSLILESASTNQTSMYLCASRSTGSDTQYFGPGTRLTVL.

The chain couples TRBV28 to TRBJ2-3, with 8 bases aligning to TRBD1. The CDR3 runs 16 residues. Per the germline V gene, CDR1 is MDHEN and CDR2 is SYDVKM. The ends lost 0 bases at V and 1 base at J; junction bases unmatched: 3. CDR3 sequence (DNA): TGTGCCAGCAGTTTATGGCAGGGGGCCCGCACAGATACGCAGTATTTT. Its protein product is CASSLWQGARTDTQYF.

This sequence joins TRBV13 and TRBJ2-3, with D unclear. Between the trimmed V and J ends, which lost 6 bases and 1 base, there was a span of 8 bases. Germline V gene data show CDR1 as PRHDT and CDR2 as FYEKMQ (reference sequence). This CDR3 has 13 residues. CDR3 loop: CASSRAGTDTQYF. The CDR3, as DNA: TGTGCCAGCAGTCGGGCTGGCACAGATACGCAGTATTTT.

V usage is TRBV30 and J usage is TRBJ2-5, with 11 bases aligning to TRBD2. Looked up from germline, CDR1 is GTSNPN and CDR2 is SVGIG (reference sequence). The ends lost 3 bases at V and 1 base at J; junction bases unmatched: 4. CDR3 length: 15 amino acids. CDR3 region: CAWSQGLAAQETQYF. CDR3 in DNA: TGTGCCTGGAGCCAGGGACTAGCGGCCCAAGAGACCCAGTACTTC.

The V gene is TRBV11-1, the J gene TRBJ2-7; possible D gene TRBD2, 5 bases. Germline CDR1 reads SGHAT; CDR2 reads FQDESV (reference sequence). Trimming left V 5 bases short and J 0 bases short, with 17 bases between. The CDR3 runs to 16 residues. The CDR3: CASSDFSLGSSYEQYF. As DNA, the CDR3 is TGTGCCAGCAGCGACTTTTCTTTGGGGAGCTCCTACGAGCAGTACTTC. Variable domain in full (rest from reference TRBV11-1 and TRBJ2-7): EAEVAQSPRYKITEKSQAVAFWCDPISGHATLYWYRQILGQGPELLVQFQDESVVDDSQLPKDRFSAERLKGVDSTLKIQPAELGDSAMYLCASSDFSLGSSYEQYFGPGTRLTVT.

The chain links TRBV10-2 to TRBJ1-1; TRBD1 matches at 7 bases. The CDR3 has 14 amino acids. Germline lookup yields CDR1 WSHSY and CDR2 SAAADI. The trim removed 7 bases at V and 2 bases at J, leaving 7 bases unmatched. CDR3 region: CASISRQGNTEAFF. The DNA for the CDR3 is TGCGCCAGCATCAGCAGACAGGGCAACACTGAAGCTTTCTTT.

V and J are TRBV9 and TRBJ2-3, with D unclear. V was cut by 4 bases and J by 2 bases, with 14 bases left in between. In germline, CDR1 is SGDLS, CDR2 YYNGEE. The CDR3 contains 15 residues. The CDR3 loop is CASSPAVITTDTQYF. Written as DNA, the CDR3 is TGTGCCAGCAGCCCAGCTGTTATAACCACAGATACGCAGTATTTT.

The chain is built from TRBV27 and TRBJ2-3, with D maybe TRBD1 (5 bases). Germline assignment: CDR1 MNHEY and CDR2 SMNVEV (reference sequence). The CDR3 is 16 amino acids. Trimming left V 1 base short and J 0 bases short, with 11 bases between. The CDR3 nucleotides are TGTGCCAGCAGTTTATTGGGGCAGAGCAGCACAGATACGCAGTATTTT. It translates to CASSLLGQSSTDTQYF.

The rearrangement links TRBV5-1 to TRBJ1-2; 9 bases agree with TRBD1. The V and J ends lost 2 bases and 7 bases, in that order; junction bases with no gene match: 3. Germline V gene sequence: CDR1 SGHRS, CDR2 YFSETQ. The CDR3 has 13 residues. The CDR3: CASSLQGAGGYTF. DNA for the CDR3: TGCGCCAGCAGCTTACAGGGGGCGGGTGGCTACACCTTC.

The CDR3 DNA reads TGTGCCAGCAGCTTGGGGACAGGGGGCCGGAATGAGCAGTTCTTC. Translating gives CASSLGTGGRNEQFF. The chain uses TRBV5-4 and TRBJ2-1; 11 positions agree with TRBD1. V lost 0 bases, J lost 7 bases, and 3 bases stayed unmatched. There are 15 residues in the CDR3. Germline lookup yields CDR1 SGHNT and CDR2 YYREEE (reference sequence).

The chain joins TRBV2 to TRBJ1-5; the D gene is possibly TRBD1 (5 bases). CDR1 SNHLY and CDR2 FYNNEI come from the germline V gene. CDR3 length: 15 amino acids. V gave up 7 bases and J gave up 0 bases, with 13 bases separating them. CDR3 residues: CASNWEGISNQPQHF. The CDR3 nucleotides read TGTGCCAGCAATTGGGAGGGGATTAGCAATCAGCCCCAGCATTTT.

The chain carries TRBV6-1 and TRBJ2-3, with D hard to call. Germline V gene lookup returns CDR1 MNHNS and CDR2 SASEGT. Trimming cost V 1 base and J 0 bases, with 8 bases left between them. The length of the CDR3 is 15 residues. The CDR3 reads CASSEGLSSTDTQYF. Here the CDR3 DNA reads TGTGCCAGCAGTGAAGGATTGAGTAGCACAGATACGCAGTATTTT.

V and J are TRBV7-4 and TRBJ1-1; D remains ambiguous. The V gene lost 2 bases and the J gene lost 0 bases, with 16 bases spanning the gap. This CDR3 has 17 amino acids. Per germline, CDR1 SGHVT and CDR2 SQSDAQ. In nucleotides, the CDR3 is TGTGCCAGCAGCTTAATTTCCGGGGTGTGGATGAACACTGAAGCTTTCTTT. It translates to CASSLISGVWMNTEAFF. Full variable domain (missing parts from reference TRBV7-4 and TRBJ1-1): GAGVSQSPRYKVAKRGRDVALRCDSISGHVTLYWYRQTLGQGSEVLTYSQSDAQRDKSGRPSGRFSAERPERSVSTLKIQRTEQGDSAVYLCASSLISGVWMNTEAFFGQGTRLTVV.

This rearrangement joins TRBV6-5 to TRBJ1-5; TRBD1 matches 9 bases. The CDR3 spans 15 residues. The trim removed 6 bases at V and 1 base at J, leaving 4 bases unmatched. Germline lookup yields CDR1 MNHEY and CDR2 SVGAGI. CDR3 coding DNA: TGTGCCAGCAGCCGGACAGGGGAAAGCAATCAGCCCCAGCATTTT. Amino acids: CASSRTGESNQPQHF.

This CDR3 reads CASSLTRLAGYNEQFF. CDR3 nucleotide sequence: TGCGCCAGCAGCCTCACACGACTAGCGGGGTACAATGAGCAGTTCTTC. The rearrangement links TRBV5-1 to TRBJ2-1, with TRBD2 identical over 11 bases. This CDR3 has 16 residues. V lost 4 bases, J lost 4 bases, and 7 bases stayed unmatched. Germline lookup yields CDR1 SGHRS and CDR2 YFSETQ.

The chain's CDR3 is CASSFRDSPPENEQFF. The CDR3 DNA reads TGCGCCAGCAGCTTCCGGGACTCCCCCCCGGAGAATGAGCAGTTCTTC. The chain links TRBV5-1 to TRBJ2-1; tentatively, D is TRBD2 (6 bases). The germline CDR1 and CDR2 sequences are SGHRS and YFSETQ. V was cut by 2 bases and J by 7 bases, with 19 bases left in between. The CDR3 covers 16 residues.

The chain couples TRBV7-2 to TRBJ1-4; D perhaps matches TRBD1 (5 bases). V lost 4 bases and J lost 4, with 16 bases in between. The CDR3 is 16 residues long. The germline V gene encodes CDR1 SGHTA and CDR2 FQGNSA. Here the CDR3 DNA reads TGTGCCAGCAGCTCCGATGGGACGGCAGTTAATGAAAAACTGTTTTTT. This translates into CASSSDGTAVNEKLFF. The full variable domain, with the rest looked up from reference TRBV7-2 and TRBJ1-4, is GAGVSQSPSNKVTEKGKDVELRCDPISGHTALYWYRQSLGQGLEFLIYFQGNSAPDKSGLPSDRFSAERTGGSVSTLTIQRTQQEDSAVYLCASSSDGTAVNEKLFFGSGTQLSVL.

The chain links TRBV6-5 to TRBJ1-1; tentatively, D is TRBD1 (5 bases). Germline V gives CDR1 MNHEY, CDR2 SVGAGI. The CDR3 loop spans 13 amino acids. V was pared by 11 bases and J by 0 bases, with 13 bases between. The CDR3 DNA follows: TGTGCCGCAGCGGGGCCGATGAACACTGAAGCTTTCTTT. It encodes CAAAGPMNTEAFF.

The V gene is TRBV9, the J gene TRBJ1-6; D remains unclear. The CDR3 contains 13 residues. Germline V gene data show CDR1 as SGDLS and CDR2 as YYNGEE. The V gene lost 0 bases and the J gene lost 6 bases, with 4 bases spanning the gap. CDR3 protein: CASSVESNSPLHF. CDR3 bases: TGTGCCAGCAGCGTAGAAAGTAATTCACCCCTCCACTTT.